Reported below is one T cell receptor beta chain. Its antigen is undetermined. Libraries were prepared by immunoSEQ multiplex PCR; TCRdb keeps only in-frame clonotypes and omits some of them. The sample lists 150,000 or so clones; 90% were seen once. The record originates from a study of T cell responses to AZD1222 COVID-19 vaccine. Per the germline V gene, CDR1 is PRHDT and CDR2 is FYEKMQ (reference sequence). Trimming took off 0 bases at V and 4 bases at J, with 18 bases between the two ends. The CDR3 covers 17 residues. Whole-study findings and limits: The study sampled repertoires only after the peak T cell response. Clonal diversity was possibly underestimated, and the donors were mostly white British, with more females.

This chain connects TRBV13 to TRBJ2-5; D might be TRBD2 (5 bases). This specimen was peripheral blood, taken on day 0 of AZD1222 vaccination. The sequence was collected from an adult in good health. This chain's CDR3 is CASSLGPRGPVGETQYF. The CDR3 DNA reads as TGTGCCAGCAGCTTAGGCCCTAGAGGGCCCGTTGGAGAGACCCAGTACTTC.